This T cell receptor beta chain was identified in a study of cytomegalovirus exposure and HLA in healthy donors. Across the study: A previous analysis identified about 110 million unique TCR beta sequences derived from 180 million or so T cells.

The PCR used 60 Vbeta and 13 Jbeta primers. Authors' data handling: A later analysis tallied about 80 million unique TCR beta chains, 9 million to 12 million of them shared. Profiled with immunoSEQ multiplex PCR; TCRdb holds only in-frame clones, not every one. The V and J calls and clone size are taken from that table; D and trimming were inferred from the DNA. Of over 150,000 clones detected, around 68% appear once; the ten largest clones hold less than 1.5%. V shed 4 bases and J 3 bases; nucleotides not matched to a gene: 9. Germline CDR1 reads MGHRA; CDR2 reads YSYEKL. The CDR3 has 16 amino acids.

The J gene is TRBJ2-7, the V gene TRBV4-1; 10 positions agree with TRBD1. This clonotype originated in a man in his fifties or sixties in good health and CMV-seronegative. Sequencing used PBMCs. The CDR3, as DNA: TGCGCCAGCAGCCCCTCAAGGGGGACAGGGGTCTACGAGCAGTACTTC. Encoded protein: CASSPSRGTGVYEQYF.